The 10 T cell receptor beta chains given below trace back to one sample, sequenced in a study of OX40 agonist ivuxolimab in advanced cancers. Using immunoSEQ multiplex PCR, the repertoire was profiled, and TCRdb retains in-frame clones only, with some absent. This sample has tens of thousands of clones, with 84% found just once. The sample in question was CD4+ or CD8+ T cells sorted from blood, obtained in a trial of the OX40 agonist ivuxolimab. Receptor source: an adult with an advanced solid tumor such as melanoma, head and neck, liver or kidney cancer.

V usage is TRBV28 and J usage is TRBJ1-2; D is ambiguous. Trimming left V 3 bases short and J 5 bases short, with 7 bases between. Germline values: CDR1 MDHEN, CDR2 SYDVKM. The CDR3 contains 12 residues. The CDR3 DNA is TGTGCCAGCAGTTTTGGGCAGTATGGCTACACCTTC. Translation gives CASSFGQYGYTF.

V usage is TRBV5-1 and J usage is TRBJ1-3, with TRBD1 matching over 9 bases. Per the germline V gene, CDR1 is SGHRS and CDR2 is YFSETQ. Trimming took 4 bases from V and 4 from J; bases not matched to a gene: 6. This CDR3 contains 15 residues. CDR3 sequence reads: CASSTDRGWGNTIYF. The CDR3 DNA reads TGCGCCAGCAGCACGGACAGGGGTTGGGGAAACACCATATATTTT.

The chain combines TRBV6-4 with TRBJ2-5; D possibly corresponds to TRBD1 (6 bases). The V end was cut by 6 bases, the J end by 2 bases, with 16 bases between. CDR3 length equals 15 residues. CDR1 and CDR2 from the germline V gene are MRHNA and SNTAGT. CDR3 in amino acids: CASRIRDMKQETQYF. DNA of the CDR3: TGTGCCAGCAGGATCCGGGACATGAAACAAGAGACCCAGTACTTC.

The chain combines TRBV7-2 with TRBJ1-2; possible D gene TRBD1, 6 bases. V dropped 7 bases and J dropped 2 bases, with 17 bases sitting between them. The CDR3 loop spans 15 amino acids. Per the germline V gene, CDR1 is SGHTA and CDR2 is FQGNSA. The CDR3 sequence: CASNPDRQSNYGYTF. As DNA, the CDR3 is TGTGCCAGCAATCCCGACAGGCAAAGCAACTATGGCTACACCTTC.

This chain links TRBV5-6 with TRBJ1-2; maybe TRBD1 (5 bases). The CDR3 runs to 12 residues. Per germline, CDR1 SGHDT and CDR2 YYEEEE. Trimming cost V 2 bases and J 7 bases, with 9 bases left between them. The CDR3 coding sequence is TGTGCCAGCAGCTTTCCAGGGCGTGGCTACACCTTC. As protein: CASSFPGRGYTF.

The V call is TRBV6-1, the J call TRBJ1-1; 12 nucleotides line up with TRBD1. V shed 4 bases and J 10 bases; nucleotides not matched to a gene: 10. The CDR3 is 15 residues long. Germline V gives CDR1 MNHNS, CDR2 SASEGT. For the CDR3, the DNA is TGTGCCAGCAGTGCCATTGCCGGGACAGGGGGCTTAGCTTTCTTT. Translation gives CASSAIAGTGGLAFF.

V gene TRBV9 combines with J gene TRBJ1-3, with D possibly matching TRBD1 (5 bases). V lost 3 bases to trimming and J lost 1 base, with 11 bases between them. The CDR3 covers 15 residues. The germline V gene has CDR1 SGDLS and CDR2 YYNGEE. The CDR3 loop reads CASSELGGSGNTIYF. In nucleotides, the CDR3 is TGTGCCAGCAGCGAACTTGGGGGGTCTGGAAACACCATATATTTT.

V and J are TRBV15 and TRBJ1-4; possible D gene TRBD1, 5 bases. This CDR3 has 15 residues. Germline-derived CDR1 and CDR2 are LNHNV and YYDKDF (reference sequence). Trimming removed 5 bases at V and 2 bases at J, with 12 bases between. The CDR3 DNA is TGTGCCACCAGCTCCGCCGGGACCACTAATGAAAAACTGTTTTTT. Protein sequence: CATSSAGTTNEKLFF.

This clone was counted between two and nine times. V and J are TRBV11-2 and TRBJ1-1; D uncertain. This CDR3 has 11 amino acids. Germline loops: CDR1 SGHAT, CDR2 FQNNGV. Trimming took 5 bases from V and 3 from J, leaving 4 bases between them. This CDR3 reads CASSPHTEAFF. CDR3 coding DNA: TGTGCCAGCAGCCCTCACACTGAAGCTTTCTTT.

The CDR3 DNA sequence: TGTGCCAGCCATAGACAGGCGTATAGCAATCAGCCCCAGCATTTT. This sequence encodes CASHRQAYSNQPQHF. The V gene is TRBV5-6, the J gene TRBJ1-5; weak D call: TRBD1 (6 bases). CDR1 is SGHDT and CDR2 is YYEEEE in the germline V gene. V was clipped by 7 bases and J by 0 bases, with 14 bases between them. This CDR3 contains 15 residues.